What follows are 19 T cell receptor beta chains derived from one specimen sequenced in a study of shared clonotypes between healthy human individuals. Some clones are missing from TCRdb's copy, which holds only in-frame ones; the method was immunoSEQ multiplex PCR. Altogether 2.3 million or so clones are present, over 90% being singletons, with the ten largest covering 0.39%. Specimen: naive CD4+ T cells from PBMCs. Subset meaning: CD45RA+ positively selected. The receptors come from a man aged 18 to 29 in good health. Some clones in this sample may be carry-over from other donors' samples.

This chain joins TRBV6-1 and TRBJ2-2; D gene uncertain. V gave up 8 bases and J gave up 2 bases, with 12 bases separating them. The germline V gene encodes CDR1 MNHNS and CDR2 SASEGT. The CDR3 is made up of 14 amino acids. The CDR3 nucleotides read TGTGCCAGCTCTTCCAAACTAAACACCGGGGAGCTGTTTTTT. Translation gives CASSSKLNTGELFF.

The chain couples TRBV7-2 to TRBJ1-2; 9 bases agree with TRBD1. CDR3 length equals 14 residues. Germline-derived CDR1 and CDR2 are SGHTA and FQGNSA. J was trimmed by 7 bases and V by 3 bases; bases with no gene match: 6. Here the CDR3 DNA reads TGTGCCAGCAGCTTCAAACAGGGGGCGCGTGGCTACACCTTC. Its translation is CASSFKQGARGYTF.

This clone occurred once. The gene calls are TRBV5-4 and TRBJ1-1; tentative D call: TRBD1 (6 bases). The CDR3 sequence is 12 residues long. Germline assignment: CDR1 SGHNT and CDR2 YYREEE (reference sequence). The V end was cut by 7 bases, the J end by 3 bases, with 10 bases between. CDR3 in amino acids: CASGAGDTEAFF. The CDR3 nucleotides are TGTGCCAGCGGGGCAGGGGACACTGAAGCTTTCTTT.

The chain carries TRBV19 and TRBJ1-2; D is unclear. The CDR3 totals 12 residues. V lost 9 bases, J lost 0 bases, and 8 bases lay in between. Germline loops: CDR1 LNHDA, CDR2 SQIVND (reference sequence). The CDR3: CASAPANYGYTF. DNA of the CDR3: TGTGCCAGCGCACCAGCTAACTATGGCTACACCTTC.

The chain combines TRBV7-2 with TRBJ1-1; D is uncertain. The CDR3 sequence is 15 residues long. Germline CDR1 and CDR2: SGHTA and FQGNSA. V was cut by 6 bases and J by 2 bases, with 16 bases left in between. CDR3 in amino acids: CASRAGVSYNTEAFF. CDR3 bases: TGTGCCAGCAGGGCCGGGGTCTCTTATAACACTGAAGCTTTCTTT.

The chain recombines TRBV7-2 with TRBJ1-5; TRBD1 might be the D (5 bases). This CDR3 is built from 15 residues. From germline, CDR1 is SGHTA and CDR2 FQGNSA. V was cut by 5 bases and J by 2 bases, with 13 bases left in between. The CDR3 DNA reads TGTGCCAGCAGCCAAGTTGGGGGGGGCAATCAGCCCCAGCATTTT. Translated: CASSQVGGGNQPQHF.

This chain uses TRBV7-7 with TRBJ1-1, with D unclear. Germline V gene sequence: CDR1 SSHAT, CDR2 FNYEAQ (reference sequence). This CDR3 spans 13 amino acids. Trimming pared 2 bases from V and 3 bases from J, leaving 7 bases between. This CDR3 reads CASSLRSDTEAFF. The CDR3 bases are TGTGCCAGCAGCTTAAGGTCAGACACTGAAGCTTTCTTT. Based on the CDR3 plus reference TRBV7-7 and TRBJ1-1, the full variable domain is GAGVSQSPRYKVTKRGQDVTLRCDPISSHATLYWYQQALGQGPEFLTYFNYEAQPDKSGLPSDRFSAERPEGSISTLTIQRTEQRDSAMYRCASSLRSDTEAFFGQGTRLTVV.

As concerns this clone: Other nucleotide sequences from this sample produce the same CDR3. The chain is built from TRBV7-9 and TRBJ1-1; the D is unclear. Per the germline V gene, CDR1 is SEHNR and CDR2 is FQNEAQ (reference sequence). The CDR3 loop spans 11 amino acids. The V end lost 6 bases, the J end lost 2 bases, and 4 bases lay between the germline ends. In nucleotides, the CDR3 is TGTGCCAGCAGTCAAAACACTGAAGCTTTCTTT. Translating it yields CASSQNTEAFF.

There are a few counts of this clone. The chain couples TRBV25-1 to TRBJ1-2; 8 nucleotides align to TRBD1. V shed 6 bases and J 7 bases; nucleotides not matched to a gene: 7. This CDR3 comprises 13 residues. Germline CDR1 and CDR2: MGHDK and SYGVNS. DNA of the CDR3: TGTGCCAGCAGCGGGCAGGGGGCGCGTGGCTACACCTTC. Protein sequence: CASSGQGARGYTF.

In DNA form, the CDR3 reads TGTGCCAGCGAGCAGACTGGGTTAGACCACTACGAGCAGTACTTC. As protein: CASEQTGLDHYEQYF. The rearrangement uses TRBV2 and TRBJ2-7; D unclear. Germline loops: CDR1 SNHLY, CDR2 FYNNEI. The CDR3 is made up of 15 amino acids. V was cut by 8 bases and J by 3 bases, with 20 bases left in between. Together with reference TRBV2 and TRBJ2-7, the CDR3 gives the full variable domain: EPEVTQTPSHQVTQMGQEVILRCVPISNHLYFYWYRQILGQKVEFLVSFYNNEISEKSEIFDDQFSVERPDGSNFTLKIRSTKLEDSAMYFCASEQTGLDHYEQYFGPGTRLTVT.

This clone came up once. V usage is TRBV6-5 and J usage is TRBJ2-7; D is unclear. The CDR3 spans 14 residues. Germline loops: CDR1 MNHEY, CDR2 SVGAGI. Trimming removed 9 bases at V and 0 bases at J, with 15 bases between. This chain's CDR3 is CASRSGPYSYEQYF. The DNA of the CDR3 is TGTGCCAGTCGATCCGGGCCGTACTCCTACGAGCAGTACTTC.

Comment on this clone: The same CDR3 arises from other DNA sequences in this sample as well. The chain recombines TRBV5-1 with TRBJ2-7; 8 bases line up with TRBD1. CDR1 and CDR2 from the germline V gene are SGHRS and YFSETQ. V dropped 3 bases and J dropped 5; count of bases not matched to a gene: 1. This CDR3 has 12 amino acids. The CDR3 region is CASSSDRDEQYF. CDR3 in DNA: TGCGCCAGCAGCTCGGACAGGGACGAGCAGTACTTC.

J is TRBJ2-1 and V is TRBV30; TRBD2 matches at 14 bases. The CDR3 has 17 residues. V trimming: 2 bases; J trimming: 2 bases; junction bases outside the gene matches: 5. Germline values: CDR1 GTSNPN, CDR2 SVGIG (reference sequence). This CDR3 is CAWSTGTSGSTYNEQFF. The DNA of the CDR3 is TGTGCCTGGAGTACCGGGACTAGCGGGAGTACCTACAATGAGCAGTTCTTC.

The chain joins TRBV2 to TRBJ2-1, with TRBD2 as a possible D gene (5 bases). The CDR3 extends over 16 amino acids. The germline V and J ends were trimmed by 6 bases and 2 bases, with 17 bases remaining between them. The germline gives CDR1 SNHLY, CDR2 FYNNEI. The CDR3 sequence is CASSPMGVVTYNEQFF. Here the CDR3 DNA reads TGTGCCAGCAGCCCAATGGGAGTTGTAACCTACAATGAGCAGTTCTTC. Using reference TRBV2 and TRBJ2-1 for the parts outside the CDR3, the full variable domain is EPEVTQTPSHQVTQMGQEVILRCVPISNHLYFYWYRQILGQKVEFLVSFYNNEISEKSEIFDDQFSVERPDGSNFTLKIRSTKLEDSAMYFCASSPMGVVTYNEQFFGPGTRLTVL.

The J gene is TRBJ1-1, the V gene TRBV2; no clear D gene. The germline V gene encodes CDR1 SNHLY and CDR2 FYNNEI. Deletions cut 4 bases from V and 4 bases from J, with 4 bases between. This CDR3 comprises 11 residues. CDR3 protein: CASSVLTEAFF. CDR3 nucleotides: TGTGCCAGCAGTGTACTCACTGAAGCTTTCTTT.

The gene calls are TRBV6-1 and TRBJ1-3; D is ambiguous. The V gene lost 3 bases and the J gene lost 2 bases, with 14 bases spanning the gap. Germline loops: CDR1 MNHNS, CDR2 SASEGT. This CDR3 spans 16 amino acids. The CDR3 loop reads CASSENPPATGNTIYF. DNA of the CDR3: TGTGCCAGCAGTGAGAACCCTCCGGCCACTGGAAACACCATATATTTT.

V usage is TRBV27 and J usage is TRBJ2-7, with D perhaps TRBD2 (5 bases). Germline lookup yields CDR1 MNHEY and CDR2 SMNVEV (reference sequence). V lost 6 bases and J 3 bases, leaving 6 bases between the germline ends. This CDR3 comprises 11 residues. The CDR3 loop reads CASSDYYEQYF. CDR3 DNA sequence: TGTGCCAGCAGCGACTACTACGAGCAGTACTTC.

This clone occurred a few times. This specimen includes other DNA sequences encoding the same CDR3. This chain links TRBV28 with TRBJ1-5; D is unresolved. The V gene's germline CDR1 is MDHEN and CDR2 SYDVKM. Between the trimmed V and J ends, which lost 6 bases and 4 bases, there was a span of 10 bases. The CDR3 has 13 residues. CDR3 coding DNA: TGTGCCAGCAGGGTTGGAGGTAATCAGCCCCAGCATTTT. It translates to CASRVGGNQPQHF.

The rearrangement uses TRBV4-1 and TRBJ1-1, with a tentative D call TRBD1 (5 bases). The V gene's germline CDR1 is MGHRA and CDR2 YSYEKL. CDR3 size: 15 residues. The germline V and J ends were trimmed by 7 bases and 1 base, with 16 bases remaining between them. CDR3 sequence: CASINLGGRNTEAFF. The DNA of the CDR3 is TGCGCCAGCATCAACCTGGGGGGGAGGAACACTGAAGCTTTCTTT.